Following are 13 T cell receptor beta chains from one sample sequenced in a study of blood T cell repertoires in COVID-19. Here immunoSEQ multiplex PCR was the method, and the copy in TCRdb shows in-frame clones only, minus some. Of 200,000 to 250,000 clones in the sample, around four fifths were seen once. Material for sequencing was peripheral blood. Receptors originate from a woman in her sixties or seventies who had recovered from COVID-19.

The chain joins TRBV19 to TRBJ1-2; 7 bases map to TRBD1. Germline V gene sequence: CDR1 LNHDA, CDR2 SQIVND (reference sequence). Germline trimming cut 6 bases from V and 0 bases from J; bases unmatched to any gene: 4. The CDR3 totals 14 residues. CDR3 in DNA: TGTGCCAGTAGATGGACAGGTTCTAACTATGGCTACACCTTC. Protein product: CASRWTGSNYGYTF.

The chain is built from TRBV4-1 and TRBJ2-7; 8 nucleotides match TRBD2. The V and J ends lost 0 bases and 4 bases, in that order; junction bases with no gene match: 14. Germline lookup yields CDR1 MGHRA and CDR2 YSYEKL. The CDR3 has 18 residues. The CDR3 is CASSQDKGSGGMRYEQYF. The CDR3 DNA reads as TGCGCCAGCAGCCAAGATAAGGGAAGCGGGGGCATGAGATACGAGCAGTACTTC.

The chain joins TRBV9 to TRBJ1-2, with 8 bases lining up with TRBD1. V was clipped by 0 bases and J by 4 bases; unmatched bases: 2. The CDR3 runs 14 residues. The germline CDR1 and CDR2 sequences are SGDLS and YYNGEE. The CDR3 nucleotides read TGTGCCAGCAGCGTAGGACAGGGGCTCTATGGCTACACCTTC. It specifies CASSVGQGLYGYTF.

The V call is TRBV5-4, the J call TRBJ2-1; TRBD1 matches at 10 bases. CDR3 length: 15 residues. Germline V gene lookup returns CDR1 SGHNT and CDR2 YYREEE (reference sequence). J lost 4 bases, V lost 3 bases, and 4 bases had no gene match. The CDR3 here is CASSSRDRGYNEQFF. The DNA for the CDR3 is TGTGCCAGCAGCTCGCGGGACAGGGGATACAATGAGCAGTTCTTC.

The V and J genes are TRBV10-2 and TRBJ1-5; 8 positions match TRBD1. Trimming cost V 6 bases and J 4 bases; bases outside gene matches: 8. Germline V gene sequence: CDR1 WSHSY, CDR2 SAAADI. This CDR3 has 15 amino acids. The CDR3 DNA is TGCGCCAGCAGCCCGAACAGGGGGGGGAATCAGCCCCAGCATTTT. Translation: CASSPNRGGNQPQHF.

The gene calls are TRBV6-2 or TRBV6-3 and TRBJ2-1; the match to TRBD1 covers 8 bases. The length of the CDR3 is 15 residues. The V and J ends lost 6 bases and 6 bases, in that order; junction bases with no gene match: 10. Germline loops: CDR1 MNHEY, CDR2 SVGEGT. The CDR3 region is CASSITGTGSNEQFF. The CDR3 region has the DNA TGTGCCAGCAGCATCACCGGGACAGGTTCCAATGAGCAGTTCTTC.

The chain couples TRBV28 to TRBJ2-7; 7 bases align to TRBD2. Germline V gene data show CDR1 as MDHEN and CDR2 as SYDVKM. The V and J ends lost 8 bases and 0 bases, in that order; junction bases with no gene match: 1. The CDR3 length is 12 residues. The CDR3 loop reads CASGGDSYEQYF. The CDR3 bases are TGTGCCAGCGGGGGGGACTCCTACGAGCAGTACTTC.

The chain employs TRBV2 and TRBJ2-1; 7 bases agree with TRBD2. V was pared by 6 bases and J by 0 bases, with 5 bases of the junction left unmatched. Germline V gene data show CDR1 as SNHLY and CDR2 as FYNNEI. The CDR3 has 15 amino acids. The CDR3 sequence: CASRSSGASYNEQFF. In DNA, the CDR3 is TGTGCCAGCAGATCTAGCGGTGCCTCCTACAATGAGCAGTTCTTC.

CDR3 sequence: CASSVTSGGAGTQYF. CDR3 sequence (DNA): TGTGCCAGCAGCGTGACTAGCGGGGGGGCCGGGACCCAGTACTTC. The chain joins TRBV9 to TRBJ2-5; TRBD2 matches at 14 bases. J gave up 7 bases and V 2 bases, and 4 bases lay outside the gene matches. The CDR3 consists of 15 residues. CDR1 SGDLS and CDR2 YYNGEE come from the germline V gene.

This chain uses TRBV11-2 with TRBJ2-5, with 14 positions matching TRBD2. The germline V gene has CDR1 SGHAT and CDR2 FQNNGV. V was clipped by 4 bases and J by 1 base; unmatched bases: 5. CDR3 length: 17 amino acids. The CDR3 DNA is TGTGCCAGCAGCTCCTCCGGACTAGCGGGGGGCCAAGAGACCCAGTACTTC. Encoded protein: CASSSSGLAGGQETQYF.

This clone was counted a single time. J is TRBJ1-1 and V is TRBV3-1 (or the pseudogene TRBV3-2), with D possibly TRBD1 on 6 matching bases. The CDR3 length is 16 residues. The ends were cut back, 0 bases at V and 6 bases at J, with 17 bases in the middle. Per germline, CDR1 LGHDT and CDR2 YNNKEL (reference sequence). The CDR3: CASSQDLGGLWAEAFF. Here the CDR3 DNA reads TGTGCCAGCAGCCAAGATCTGGGGGGGCTTTGGGCTGAAGCTTTCTTT.

The chain employs TRBV9 and TRBJ1-4; no clear D. Per the germline V gene, CDR1 is SGDLS and CDR2 is YYNGEE. The CDR3 is 14 residues long. Trimming shortened V by 7 bases and J by 0 bases, and 10 bases separated the two germline ends. The CDR3 loop is CASSRLATNEKLFF. In nucleotides, the CDR3 is TGTGCCAGCTCGCGTCTTGCAACTAATGAAAAACTGTTTTTT.

This chain joins TRBV5-1 and TRBJ1-1; 7 bases fit TRBD1. This CDR3 has 16 residues. Germline CDR1 is SGHRS and CDR2 is YFSETQ. The ends lost 0 bases at V and 1 base at J; junction bases unmatched: 6. CDR3 nucleotides: TGCGCCAGCAGCTTGGCCGGCAGGGGGTCGAACACTGAAGCTTTCTTT. This codes for CASSLAGRGSNTEAFF.